In its sample, the clone carrying this TCR beta chain was seen many times. The antigen is not known. Profiling relied on immunoSEQ multiplex PCR, and the TCRdb table lists in-frame clones only, not all of them. The sample lists approximately 100,000 clones, about 71% occurring once. This entry belongs to a study of shared clonotypes between healthy human individuals. The study's findings and limits: What naive subsets generally showed was a larger estimated richness than memory subsets showed.

The sample was memory CD8+ T cells sorted from blood. The subset is: CD45RO+ cells pooled with CCR7-negative TemRA cells. The clonotype comes from a woman in her 30s in good health.

The CDR3 nucleotides are TGCGCCAGCAGTCAAACGAGGAGTGAGCAGTTCTTC. As protein: CASSQTRSEQFF. V is TRBV4-1 and J is TRBJ2-1; D is unresolved. V lost 6 bases, J lost 9 bases, and 12 bases lay in between. The V gene's germline CDR1 is MGHRA and CDR2 YSYEKL. This CDR3 region has 12 residues.